Listed below are T cell receptor beta chains from one sample, sequenced in a study of blood T cells in healthy people across ages. Each CDR3 protein is one row after TCRdb ran MiXCR on the 5' RACE reads. The table includes about 650,000 distinct CDR3 sequences, about a third detected once. Sample: blood. The receptors originated from a woman at least 80 years old in good health. CDR3s include the opening cysteine and the closing phenylalanine or tryptophan. A D gene is named only where the DNA matches it firmly. Expanded clones get a size class; other rows say once, few or many, or leave the size out.

d_gene,v_gene,abundance,j_gene,CDR3aa,CDR3nt
-,TRBV6-2/TRBV6-3,many,TRBJ2-7,CASKERDEQYF,TGTGCCAGCAAGGAGAGGGACGAGCAGTACTTC
TRBD1,TRBV30,many,TRBJ1-2,CAWSRDRGRGYTF,TGTGCCTGGAGTCGGGACAGGGGGCGAGGCTACACCTTC
TRBD2,TRBV12-3/TRBV12-4,-,TRBJ2-2,CASTNNLRTSVNTGELFF,TGTGCCAGCACTAATAACCTTAGGACTAGCGTAAACACCGGGGAGCTGTTTTTT
TRBD2,TRBV20-1,many,TRBJ2-7,CSARDGTSIDEQYF,TGCAGTGCTAGGGACGGGACTAGCATAGACGAGCAGTACTTC
TRBD1,TRBV7-8,many,TRBJ2-1,CASSIRTGSYNEQFF,TGTGCCAGCAGCATACGGACAGGGTCCTACAATGAGCAGTTCTTC
-,TRBV21-1,-,TRBJ1-2,CAGSLGQGIWNYGYTF,TGTGCCGGCAGCTTGGGGCAGGGAATTTGGAACTATGGCTACACCTTC
-,TRBV30,few,TRBJ2-7,CAWSKLVSYEQYF,TGTGCCTGGAGTAAGCTAGTCTCCTACGAGCAGTACTTC
-,TRBV20-1,few,TRBJ1-1,CSATKGSLNTEAFF,TGCAGTGCTACAAAGGGGTCGTTGAACACTGAAGCTTTCTTT
TRBD1,TRBV12-3/TRBV12-4,many,TRBJ1-2,CASRQGYGYTF,TGTGCCAGCAGACAGGGGTATGGCTACACCTTC
TRBD2,TRBV20-1,many,TRBJ2-1,CSARFPRGGFDEQFF,TGCAGTGCTAGATTCCCCCGGGGGGGCTTCGATGAGCAGTTCTTC
-,TRBV20-1,-,TRBJ2-7,CSARAQGEEQYF,TGCAGTGCTAGAGCCCAAGGAGAGGAGCAGTACTTC
-,TRBV7-2,many,TRBJ1-2,CASSLGYSDSYGYTF,TGTGCCAGCAGCTTAGGTTATTCAGATTCCTATGGCTACACCTTC
TRBD2,TRBV7-2,few,TRBJ2-7,CASSGLAGAYYEQYF,TGTGCCAGCAGCGGGTTAGCGGGAGCCTACTACGAGCAGTACTTC
TRBD2,TRBV20-1,many,TRBJ2-5,CSARSGGAKETQYF,TGCAGTGCTCGTAGCGGGGGGGCCAAAGAGACCCAGTACTTC
TRBD1,TRBV5-6,few,TRBJ1-5,CASSLTGQGDNQPQHF,TGTGCCAGCAGCCTCACAGGACAGGGAGACAATCAGCCCCAGCATTTT
TRBD1,TRBV11-2,-,TRBJ2-7,CASSLGGTGTRYEQYF,TGTGCCAGCAGCTTAGGGGGGACAGGGACCCGCTACGAGCAGTACTTC
TRBD1,TRBV30,-,TRBJ2-7,CAWSSPGQFIYEQYF,TGTGCCTGGAGTTCCCCGGGACAGTTCATCTACGAGCAGTACTTC
-,TRBV27,many,TRBJ2-1,CASTQRKGPSPNNEQFF,TGTGCCAGCACTCAAAGGAAGGGGCCGTCCCCCAACAATGAGCAGTTCTTC
-,TRBV20-1,-,TRBJ1-5,CSARGGGENQPQHF,TGCAGTGCTAGGGGGGGAGGGGAGAATCAGCCCCAGCATTTT
TRBD1,TRBV30,-,TRBJ2-7,CAWSGSQGAKYEQYF,TGTGCCTGGAGTGGCAGTCAGGGGGCTAAATACGAGCAGTACTTC
-,TRBV10-3,-,TRBJ2-3,CAISEWGSDTQYF,TGTGCCATCAGTGAGTGGGGTTCGGATACGCAGTATTTT
TRBD1,TRBV5-6,many,TRBJ2-7,CASSLVSKYRGLTVPLKRASEQYF,TGTGCCAGCAGCTTGGTTTCGAAGTACAGGGGTCTTACCGTCCCCCTAAAGAGGGCTAGCGAGCAGTACTTC
-,TRBV7-9,many,TRBJ2-6,CASSFSVTGANVLTF,TGTGCCAGCAGCTTCTCCGTCACTGGGGCCAACGTCCTGACTTTC
-,TRBV2,-,TRBJ2-7,CASSLLRRWVHSYEQYF,TGTGCCAGCAGTCTACTAAGACGATGGGTCCACTCCTACGAGCAGTACTTC
-,TRBV6-5,-,TRBJ1-2,CASSDPREGRRVYGYTF,TGTGCCAGCAGTGACCCGAGGGAGGGTCGCCGGGTCTATGGCTACACCTTC
TRBD1,TRBV5-1,-,TRBJ2-2,CASSWRGDSPTGELFF,TGCGCCAGCAGCTGGAGAGGGGACAGCCCAACCGGGGAGCTGTTTTTT
-,TRBV30,many,TRBJ1-2,CAWEPPSGGGYTF,TGTGCCTGGGAACCCCCCTCGGGTGGTGGCTACACCTTC
-,TRBV20-1,many,TRBJ1-5,CSASGLGQPQHF,TGCAGTGCTAGCGGGCTAGGACAGCCCCAGCATTTT
-,TRBV3-1,many,TRBJ1-3,CASSQGGGIPGNTIYF,TGTGCCAGCAGCCAAGGTGGAGGGATCCCTGGAAACACCATATATTTT
-,TRBV18,many,TRBJ2-3,CASSPTGSKDTQYF,TGTGCCAGCTCACCAACCGGGTCTAAGGATACGCAGTATTTT
-,TRBV7-2,many,TRBJ1-2,CASSLDVPRGDGYTF,TGTGCCAGCAGCTTAGATGTGCCCAGGGGCGATGGCTACACCTTC
TRBD1,TRBV7-8,once,TRBJ2-2,CASSLGRQGRSTGELFF,TGTGCCAGCAGCTTAGGCAGACAGGGACGGTCCACCGGGGAGCTGTTTTTT
-,TRBV20-1,many,TRBJ1-2,CSADGNYGYTF,TGCAGTGCAGACGGAAACTATGGCTACACCTTC
TRBD1,TRBV15,-,TRBJ1-4,CATSNDRGQNEKLFF,TGTGCCACCAGCAACGACCGGGGACAGAACGAAAAACTGTTTTTT
-,TRBV6-2/TRBV6-3,many,TRBJ2-7,CASSYGQYYEQYF,TGTGCCAGCAGTTACGGACAGTACTACGAGCAGTACTTC
-,TRBV7-7,many,TRBJ2-3,CASSLAGLPGTDTQYF,TGTGCCAGCAGCTTAGCGGGGCTGCCTGGCACAGATACGCAGTATTTT
-,TRBV30,-,TRBJ1-5,CAWSEWRGRSNQPQHF,TGTGCCTGGAGTGAGTGGCGGGGAAGGAGCAATCAGCCCCAGCATTTT
-,TRBV20-1,many,TRBJ1-6,CSASMTNNSPLHF,TGCAGTGCTAGTATGACGAATAATTCACCCCTCCACTTT
-,TRBV12-3/TRBV12-4,-,TRBJ2-7,CASTFRPGSIEQYF,TGTGCCAGCACATTTCGGCCGGGGTCGATCGAGCAGTACTTC
TRBD2,TRBV20-1,-,TRBJ2-5,CSAISTSALKETQYF,TGCAGTGCTATAAGTACTAGCGCCTTAAAAGAGACCCAGTACTTC
TRBD1,TRBV19,-,TRBJ2-1,CASSIARDRGRVEQFF,TGTGCCAGTAGTATAGCCCGGGACAGGGGGCGGGTTGAGCAGTTCTTC
TRBD1,TRBV7-3,-,TRBJ2-5,CASSHSGQGWRQYF,TGTGCCAGCAGTCACTCTGGACAGGGATGGCGGCAGTACTTC
TRBD2,TRBV18,many,TRBJ2-1,CASHGLAGGDSYNEQFF,TGTGCCAGCCACGGACTAGCGGGGGGCGACTCCTACAATGAGCAGTTCTTC
-,TRBV20-1,-,TRBJ2-5,CSARDLQGYQETQYF,TGCAGTGCTAGAGATTTGCAGGGGTACCAAGAGACCCAGTACTTC
TRBD1,TRBV4-3,many,TRBJ1-5,CASSQGRYGQGDQPQHF,TGCGCCAGCAGCCAAGGACGATACGGACAGGGGGATCAGCCCCAGCATTTT
TRBD2,TRBV20-1,many,TRBJ2-3,CSGGGGAKDTQYF,TGCAGTGGAGGCGGGGGGGCAAAAGATACGCAGTATTTT
TRBD1,TRBV6-6,many,TRBJ2-1,CASSYTGQGSTYNEQFF,TGTGCCAGCAGTTACACGGGACAGGGATCTACCTACAATGAGCAGTTCTTC
TRBD2,TRBV30,few,TRBJ2-3,CAWSGTSGGKDTQYF,TGTGCCTGGAGCGGGACTAGCGGGGGGAAAGATACGCAGTATTTT
-,TRBV7-2,many,TRBJ1-3,CASSSALGGALDTIYF,TGTGCCAGCAGCTCCGCGCTGGGGGGGGCCCTCGACACCATATATTTT
TRBD2,TRBV5-1,-,TRBJ2-2,CANSGGRNTGELFF,TGCGCCAACAGCGGGGGCCGAAACACCGGGGAGCTGTTTTTT
TRBD1,TRBV5-1,many,TRBJ1-1,CASSSQGRGTEAFF,TGCGCCAGCAGCTCACAGGGGCGGGGAACTGAAGCTTTCTTT
-,TRBV5-6,-,TRBJ1-2,CASSFTTANYGYTF,TGTGCCAGCAGCTTTACGACAGCTAACTATGGCTACACCTTC
-,TRBV5-6,many,TRBJ2-4,CASSLVELAKNIQYF,TGTGCCAGCAGCTTGGTGGAGCTAGCCAAAAACATTCAGTACTTC
TRBD1,TRBV6-1,few,TRBJ1-6,CASRWGQGDSPLHF,TGTGCCAGCAGATGGGGACAGGGGGATTCACCCCTCCACTTT